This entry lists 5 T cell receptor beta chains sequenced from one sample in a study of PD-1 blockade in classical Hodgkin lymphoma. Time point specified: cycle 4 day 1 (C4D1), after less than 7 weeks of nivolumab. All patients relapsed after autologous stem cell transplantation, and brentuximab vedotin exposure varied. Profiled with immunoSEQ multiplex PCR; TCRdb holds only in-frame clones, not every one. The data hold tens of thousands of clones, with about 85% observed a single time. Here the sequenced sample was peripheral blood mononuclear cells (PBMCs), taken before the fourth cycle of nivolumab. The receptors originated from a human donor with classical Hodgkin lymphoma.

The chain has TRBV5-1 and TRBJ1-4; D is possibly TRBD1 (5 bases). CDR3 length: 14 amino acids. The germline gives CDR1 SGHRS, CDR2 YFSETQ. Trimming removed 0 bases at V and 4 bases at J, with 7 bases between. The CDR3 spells CASSLAGNNEKLFF. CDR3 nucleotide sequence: TGCGCCAGCAGCTTGGCAGGGAATAATGAAAAACTGTTTTTT.

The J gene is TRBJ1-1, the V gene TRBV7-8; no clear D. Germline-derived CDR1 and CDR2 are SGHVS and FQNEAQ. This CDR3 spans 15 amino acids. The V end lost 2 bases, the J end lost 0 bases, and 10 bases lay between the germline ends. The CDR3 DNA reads TGTGCCAGCAGCTTATCGGTAGGGATGAACACTGAAGCTTTCTTT. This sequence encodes CASSLSVGMNTEAFF.

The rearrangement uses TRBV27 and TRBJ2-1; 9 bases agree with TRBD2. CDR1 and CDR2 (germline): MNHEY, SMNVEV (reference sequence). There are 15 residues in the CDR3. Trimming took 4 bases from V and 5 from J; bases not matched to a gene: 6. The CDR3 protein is CASSSGLAPHNEQFF. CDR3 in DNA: TGTGCCAGCAGTTCAGGACTAGCGCCTCACAATGAGCAGTTCTTC.

In nucleotides, the CDR3 is TGTGCCACCAGCAGAAAACACGGGGGGCTATCCGGGGACTATGGCTACACCTTC. Its protein product is CATSRKHGGLSGDYGYTF. V gene TRBV15 combines with J gene TRBJ1-2; tentatively, D is TRBD1 (6 bases). The length of the CDR3 is 18 residues. V shed 2 bases and J shed 3 bases, with 22 bases lying between them. The germline V gene has CDR1 LNHNV and CDR2 YYDKDF (reference sequence). Supplemented by reference TRBV15 and TRBJ1-2, the full variable domain reads DAMVIQNPRYQVTQFGKPVTLSCSQTLNHNVMYWYQQKSSQAPKLLFHYYDKDFNNEADTPDNFQSRRPNTSFCFLDIRSPGLGDTAMYLCATSRKHGGLSGDYGYTFGSGTRLTVV.

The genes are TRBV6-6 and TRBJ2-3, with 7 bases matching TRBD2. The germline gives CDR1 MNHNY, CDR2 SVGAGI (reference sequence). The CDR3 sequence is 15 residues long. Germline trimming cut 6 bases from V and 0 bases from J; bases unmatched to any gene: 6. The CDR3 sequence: CASSPLGGSTDTQYF. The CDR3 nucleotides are TGTGCCAGCAGCCCACTCGGGGGGAGCACAGATACGCAGTATTTT.